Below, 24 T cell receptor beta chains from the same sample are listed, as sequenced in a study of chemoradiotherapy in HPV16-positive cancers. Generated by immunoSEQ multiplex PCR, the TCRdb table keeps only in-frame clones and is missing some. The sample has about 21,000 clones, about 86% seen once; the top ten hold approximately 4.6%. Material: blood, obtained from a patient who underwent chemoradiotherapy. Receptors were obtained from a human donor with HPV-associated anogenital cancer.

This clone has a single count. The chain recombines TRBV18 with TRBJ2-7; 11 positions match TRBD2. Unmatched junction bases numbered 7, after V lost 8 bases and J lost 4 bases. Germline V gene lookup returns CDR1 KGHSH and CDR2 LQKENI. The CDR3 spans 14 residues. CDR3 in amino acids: CASAVTSGAYEQYF. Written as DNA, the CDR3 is TGTGCCAGCGCTGTGACTAGCGGGGCTTACGAGCAGTACTTC.

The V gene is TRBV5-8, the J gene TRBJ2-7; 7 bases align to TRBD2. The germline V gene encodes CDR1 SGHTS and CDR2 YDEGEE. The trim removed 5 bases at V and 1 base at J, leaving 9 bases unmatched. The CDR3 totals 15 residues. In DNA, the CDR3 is TGTGCCAGCAGAGGTCCTGGGAGGGGTTCCTACGAGCAGTACTTC. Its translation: CASRGPGRGSYEQYF.

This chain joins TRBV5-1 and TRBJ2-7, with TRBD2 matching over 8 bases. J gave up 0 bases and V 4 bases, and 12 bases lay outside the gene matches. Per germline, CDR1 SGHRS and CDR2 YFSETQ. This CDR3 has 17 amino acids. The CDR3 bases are TGCGCCAGCAGCGCCGCTACTAGCGGCATTAACTCCTACGAGCAGTACTTC. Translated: CASSAATSGINSYEQYF.

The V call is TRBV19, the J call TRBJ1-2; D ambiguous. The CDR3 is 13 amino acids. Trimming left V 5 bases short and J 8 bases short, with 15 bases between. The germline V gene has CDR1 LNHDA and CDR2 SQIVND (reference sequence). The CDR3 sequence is CASSPDGLGGYTF. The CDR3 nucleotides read TGTGCCAGTAGTCCGGACGGGCTCGGAGGCTACACCTTC.

CDR3 sequence (DNA): TGTGCCAGCAGTTCCCCTTCGGGGGGGCTGAACACTGAAGCTTTCTTT. It encodes CASSSPSGGLNTEAFF. The chain employs TRBV27 and TRBJ1-1; perhaps TRBD1 as D (6 bases). This CDR3 region has 16 residues. Looked up from germline, CDR1 is MNHEY and CDR2 is SMNVEV (reference sequence). V lost 4 bases, J lost 0 bases, and 15 bases lay in between.

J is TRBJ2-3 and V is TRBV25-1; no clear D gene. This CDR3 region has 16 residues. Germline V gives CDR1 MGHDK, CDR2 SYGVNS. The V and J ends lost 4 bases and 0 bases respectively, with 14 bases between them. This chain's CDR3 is CASSAGQAPSTDTQYF. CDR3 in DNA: TGTGCCAGCAGTGCGGGCCAGGCCCCGAGCACAGATACGCAGTATTTT. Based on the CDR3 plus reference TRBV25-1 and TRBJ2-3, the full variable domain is EADIYQTPRYLVIGTGKKITLECSQTMGHDKMYWYQQDPGMELHLIHYSYGVNSTEKGDLSSESTVSRIRTEHFPLTLESARPSHTSQYLCASSAGQAPSTDTQYFGPGTRLTVL.

Here the CDR3 reads CASSYSFTGGSEQFF. CDR3 DNA sequence: TGTGCCAGCAGTTACTCGTTTACAGGTGGGAGTGAGCAGTTCTTC. J is TRBJ2-1 and V is TRBV6-5; D may correspond to TRBD1 or TRBD2 (5 bases each). The CDR3 runs 15 residues. Trimming left V 0 bases short and J 9 bases short, with 15 bases between. Germline V lookup: CDR1 MNHEY, CDR2 SVGAGI.

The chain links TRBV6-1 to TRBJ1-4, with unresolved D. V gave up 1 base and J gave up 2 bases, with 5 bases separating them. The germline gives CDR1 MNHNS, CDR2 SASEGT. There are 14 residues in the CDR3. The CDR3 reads CASSEGGTNEKLFF. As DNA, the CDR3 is TGTGCCAGCAGTGAAGGAGGGACTAATGAAAAACTGTTTTTT.

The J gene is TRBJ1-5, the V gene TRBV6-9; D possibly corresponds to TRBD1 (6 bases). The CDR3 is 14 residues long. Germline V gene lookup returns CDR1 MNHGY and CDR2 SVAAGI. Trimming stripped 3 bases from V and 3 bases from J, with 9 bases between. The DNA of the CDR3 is TGTGCCAGCAGTTACAGGGGCACCAATCAGCCCCAGCATTTT. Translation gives CASSYRGTNQPQHF.

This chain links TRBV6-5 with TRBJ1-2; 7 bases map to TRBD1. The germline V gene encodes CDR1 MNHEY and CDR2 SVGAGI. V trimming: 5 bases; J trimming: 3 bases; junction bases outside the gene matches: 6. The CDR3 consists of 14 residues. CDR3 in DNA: TGTGCCAGCAGTCGACAGGGTACGGACTATGGCTACACCTTC. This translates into CASSRQGTDYGYTF.

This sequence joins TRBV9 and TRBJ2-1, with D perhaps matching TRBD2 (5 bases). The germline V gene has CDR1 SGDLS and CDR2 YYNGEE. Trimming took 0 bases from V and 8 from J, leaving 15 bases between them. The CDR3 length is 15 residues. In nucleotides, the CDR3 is TGTGCCAGCAGCGTAGGGCCGGCTAGCTCCGATGAGCAGTTCTTC. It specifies CASSVGPASSDEQFF. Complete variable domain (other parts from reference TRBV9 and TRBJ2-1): DSGVTQTPKHLITATGQRVTLRCSPRSGDLSVYWYQQSLDQGLQFLIQYYNGEERAKGNILERFSAQQFPDLHSELNLSSLELGDSALYFCASSVGPASSDEQFFGPGTRLTVL.

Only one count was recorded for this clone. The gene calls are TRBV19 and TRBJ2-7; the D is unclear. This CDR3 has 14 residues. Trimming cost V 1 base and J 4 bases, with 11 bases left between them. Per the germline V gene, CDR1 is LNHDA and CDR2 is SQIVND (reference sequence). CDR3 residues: CASSIVGRNYEQYF. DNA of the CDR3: TGTGCCAGTAGTATAGTAGGACGGAATTACGAGCAGTACTTC.

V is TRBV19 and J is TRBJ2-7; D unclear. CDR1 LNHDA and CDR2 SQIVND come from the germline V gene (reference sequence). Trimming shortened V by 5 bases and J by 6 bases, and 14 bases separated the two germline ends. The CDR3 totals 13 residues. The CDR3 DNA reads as TGTGCCAGTAGTTATTCGCAGCCGGCCGAGCAGTACTTC. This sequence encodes CASSYSQPAEQYF. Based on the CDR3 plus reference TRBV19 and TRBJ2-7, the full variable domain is DGGITQSPKYLFRKEGQNVTLSCEQNLNHDAMYWYRQDPGQGLRLIYYSQIVNDFQKGDIAEGYSVSREKKESFPLTVTSAQKNPTAFYLCASSYSQPAEQYFGPGTRLTVT.

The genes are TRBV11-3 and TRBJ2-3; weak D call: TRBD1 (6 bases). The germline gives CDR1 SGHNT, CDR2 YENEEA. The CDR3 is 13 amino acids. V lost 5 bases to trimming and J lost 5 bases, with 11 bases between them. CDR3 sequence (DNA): TGTGCCAGCAGCGCGGACAGTCAAGATACGCAGTATTTT. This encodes CASSADSQDTQYF.

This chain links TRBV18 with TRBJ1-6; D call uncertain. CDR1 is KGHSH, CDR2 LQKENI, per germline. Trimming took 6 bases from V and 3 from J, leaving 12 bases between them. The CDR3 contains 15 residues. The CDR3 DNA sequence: TGTGCCAGCTCCCCCAGCAGCGACTATAATTCACCCCTCCACTTT. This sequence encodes CASSPSSDYNSPLHF.

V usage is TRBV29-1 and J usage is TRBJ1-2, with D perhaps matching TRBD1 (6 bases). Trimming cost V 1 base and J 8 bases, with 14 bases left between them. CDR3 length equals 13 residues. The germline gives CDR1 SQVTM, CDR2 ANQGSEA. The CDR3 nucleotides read TGCAGCGTTGAAGGGCCGGGGGCCGGAGGCTACACCTTC. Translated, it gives CSVEGPGAGGYTF.

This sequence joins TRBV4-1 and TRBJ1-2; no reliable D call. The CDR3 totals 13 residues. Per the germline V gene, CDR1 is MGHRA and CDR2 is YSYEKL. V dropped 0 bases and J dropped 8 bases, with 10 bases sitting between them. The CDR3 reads CASSQEEWWGYTF. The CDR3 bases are TGCGCCAGCAGCCAAGAAGAGTGGTGGGGCTACACCTTC.

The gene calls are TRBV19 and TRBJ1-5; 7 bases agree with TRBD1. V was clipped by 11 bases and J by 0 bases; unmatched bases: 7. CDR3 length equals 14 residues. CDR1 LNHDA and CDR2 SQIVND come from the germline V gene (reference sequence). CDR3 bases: TGTGCCGGAGGGGGCAGGGCTAGCAATCAGCCCCAGCATTTT. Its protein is CAGGGRASNQPQHF.

The CDR3 sequence: CASSPGLYGYTF. CDR3 sequence (DNA): TGTGCCAGTAGTCCCGGTCTCTATGGCTACACCTTC. The gene calls are TRBV19 and TRBJ1-2; D unclear. The CDR3 length is 12 residues. Trimming pared 5 bases from V and 4 bases from J, leaving 8 bases between. The germline V gene has CDR1 LNHDA and CDR2 SQIVND (reference sequence). Full variable domain (outside the CDR3, taken from reference TRBV19 and TRBJ1-2): DGGITQSPKYLFRKEGQNVTLSCEQNLNHDAMYWYRQDPGQGLRLIYYSQIVNDFQKGDIAEGYSVSREKKESFPLTVTSAQKNPTAFYLCASSPGLYGYTFGSGTRLTVV.

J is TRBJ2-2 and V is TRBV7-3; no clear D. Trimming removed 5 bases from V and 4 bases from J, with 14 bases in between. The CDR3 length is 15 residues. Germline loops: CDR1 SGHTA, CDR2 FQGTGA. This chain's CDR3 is CASSPQGPGTGELFF. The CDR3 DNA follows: TGTGCCAGCAGCCCCCAAGGGCCGGGCACCGGGGAGCTGTTTTTT.

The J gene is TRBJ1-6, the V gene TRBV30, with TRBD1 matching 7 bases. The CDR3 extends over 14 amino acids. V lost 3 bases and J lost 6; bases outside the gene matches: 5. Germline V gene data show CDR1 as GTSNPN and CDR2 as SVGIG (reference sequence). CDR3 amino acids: CAWRGGQLNSPLHF. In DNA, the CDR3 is TGTGCCTGGAGGGGGGGACAGCTTAATTCACCCCTCCACTTT.

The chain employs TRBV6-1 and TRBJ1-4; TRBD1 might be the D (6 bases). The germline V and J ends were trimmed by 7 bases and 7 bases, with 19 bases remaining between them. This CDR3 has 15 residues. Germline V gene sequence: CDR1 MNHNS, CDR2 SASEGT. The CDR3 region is CASTSSGGATEKLFF. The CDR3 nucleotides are TGTGCCAGCACCTCAAGCGGGGGGGCGACTGAAAAACTGTTTTTT.

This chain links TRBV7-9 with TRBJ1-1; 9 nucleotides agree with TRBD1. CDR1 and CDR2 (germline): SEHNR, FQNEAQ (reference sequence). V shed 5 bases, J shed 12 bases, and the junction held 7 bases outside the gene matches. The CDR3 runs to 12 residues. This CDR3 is CASSRDREKTFF. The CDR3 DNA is TGTGCCAGCAGCAGGGACAGGGAGAAAACTTTCTTT. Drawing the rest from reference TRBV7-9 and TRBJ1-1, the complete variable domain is DTGVSQNPRHKITKRGQNVTFRCDPISEHNRLYWYRQTLGQGPEFLTYFQNEAQLEKSRLLSDRFSAERPKGSFSTLEIQRTEQGDSAMYLCASSRDREKTFFGQGTRLTVV.

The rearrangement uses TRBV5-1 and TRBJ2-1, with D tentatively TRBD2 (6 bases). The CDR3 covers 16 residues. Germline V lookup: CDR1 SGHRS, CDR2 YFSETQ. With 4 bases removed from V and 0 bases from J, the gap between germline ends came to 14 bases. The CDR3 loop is CASSPGRDSSYNEQFF. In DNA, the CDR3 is TGCGCCAGCAGCCCGGGGCGGGATAGCTCCTACAATGAGCAGTTCTTC. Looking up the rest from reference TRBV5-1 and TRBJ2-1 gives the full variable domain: KAGVTQTPRYLIKTRGQQVTLSCSPISGHRSVSWYQQTPGQGLQFLFEYFSETQRNKGNFPGRFSGRQFSNSRSEMNVSTLELGDSALYLCASSPGRDSSYNEQFFGPGTRLTVL.